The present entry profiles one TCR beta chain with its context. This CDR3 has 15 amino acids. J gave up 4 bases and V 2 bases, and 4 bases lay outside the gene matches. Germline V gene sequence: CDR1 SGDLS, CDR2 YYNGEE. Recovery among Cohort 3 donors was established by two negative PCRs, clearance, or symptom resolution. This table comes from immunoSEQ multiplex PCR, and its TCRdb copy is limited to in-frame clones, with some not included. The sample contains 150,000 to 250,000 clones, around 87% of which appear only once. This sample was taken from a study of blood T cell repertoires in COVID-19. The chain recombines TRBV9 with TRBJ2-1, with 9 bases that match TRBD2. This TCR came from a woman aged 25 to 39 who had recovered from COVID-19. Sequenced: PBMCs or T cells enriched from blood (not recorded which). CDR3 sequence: CASSVSGSNYNEQFF. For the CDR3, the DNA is TGTGCCAGCAGCGTTAGCGGGAGTAATTACAATGAGCAGTTCTTC. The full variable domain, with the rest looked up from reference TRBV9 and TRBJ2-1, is DSGVTQTPKHLITATGQRVTLRCSPRSGDLSVYWYQQSLDQGLQFLIQYYNGEERAKGNILERFSAQQFPDLHSELNLSSLELGDSALYFCASSVSGSNYNEQFFGPGTRLTVL.